A selection of T cell receptor beta chains follows, all from one sample in a study of blood T cell repertoires in COVID-19. TCRdb's copy holds only in-frame clones and misses some; the assay was immunoSEQ multiplex PCR. The table has approximately 140,000 clones, about 89% seen once. The specimen was peripheral blood. Receptor source: a man older than 75 with acute or convalescent COVID-19. The CDR3 runs from the conserved cysteine through the conserved F or W. The order of the fields is clone size, V gene, J gene, CDR3 length, D gene, CDR3 DNA, CDR3 protein. D genes are given only for firm matches. Clone size is given for some rows only: seen once, a few or many times, or a class if the clone is expanded.

abundance: .; v_gene: TRBV11-1; j_gene: TRBJ1-6; len: 16; d_gene: .; CDR3nt: TGTGCCAGCAGCTTAACCGGGTTCTCCTATAATTCACCCCTCCACTTT; CDR3aa: CASSLTGFSYNSPLHF
abundance: .; v_gene: TRBV5-4; j_gene: TRBJ1-1; len: 14; d_gene: .; CDR3nt: TGTGCCAGCCAGTCGCTTTCGTTGAACACTGAAGCTTTCTTT; CDR3aa: CASQSLSLNTEAFF
abundance: few; v_gene: TRBV28; j_gene: TRBJ1-2; len: 15; d_gene: TRBD1; CDR3nt: TGTGCCAGCAGTTTATGGGGGACAGGGGGCTATGGCTACACCTTC; CDR3aa: CASSLWGTGGYGYTF
abundance: .; v_gene: TRBV27; j_gene: TRBJ2-1; len: 15; d_gene: TRBD1; CDR3nt: TGTGCCAGCAGTCACCGGGACAGCTCCTACAATGAGCAGTTCTTC; CDR3aa: CASSHRDSSYNEQFF
abundance: once; v_gene: TRBV27; j_gene: TRBJ2-1; len: 14; d_gene: .; CDR3nt: TGTGCCAGCAGTTTGACAGAAGCTTACAATGAGCAGTTCTTC; CDR3aa: CASSLTEAYNEQFF
abundance: .; v_gene: TRBV1; j_gene: TRBJ1-5; len: 15; d_gene: .; CDR3nt: TGCACCAGCAGCCAAGATGGGGAGGGCAATCAGCCCCAGCATTTT; CDR3aa: CTSSQDGEGNQPQHF
abundance: .; v_gene: TRBV7-3; j_gene: TRBJ2-5; len: 13; d_gene: .; CDR3nt: TGTGCCAGCAGCTTGGGCATCCAGGAGACCCAGTACTTC; CDR3aa: CASSLGIQETQYF
abundance: .; v_gene: TRBV5-1; j_gene: TRBJ2-7; len: 16; d_gene: TRBD2; CDR3nt: TGCGCCAGCAGCCTAGGAGCGGGGGGCAGCTCCTACGAGCAGTACTTC; CDR3aa: CASSLGAGGSSYEQYF
abundance: .; v_gene: TRBV7-3; j_gene: TRBJ2-7; len: 15; d_gene: .; CDR3nt: TGTGCCAGCAGCCTCACAGGTTATCCCTCCTACGAGCAGTACTTC; CDR3aa: CASSLTGYPSYEQYF
abundance: .; v_gene: TRBV2; j_gene: TRBJ2-3; len: 14; d_gene: .; CDR3nt: TGTGCCAGCACCGTGACAGACCCCACAGATACGCAGTATTTT; CDR3aa: CASTVTDPTDTQYF
abundance: .; v_gene: TRBV18; j_gene: TRBJ2-1; len: 17; d_gene: TRBD2; CDR3nt: TGTGCCAGCTCACCCGCGCAGACTAGCGGGAGCGCGTATGAGCAGTTCTTC; CDR3aa: CASSPAQTSGSAYEQFF
abundance: .; v_gene: TRBV6-5; j_gene: TRBJ1-2; len: 14; d_gene: TRBD1; CDR3nt: TGTGCCAGCAGACGGACAGGGGAGCAGGCTGGCTACACCTTC; CDR3aa: CASRRTGEQAGYTF
abundance: .; v_gene: TRBV7-2; j_gene: TRBJ2-7; len: 13; d_gene: .; CDR3nt: TGTGCCAGCAGCAACCGGGACTGGGGAGAGCAGTACTTC; CDR3aa: CASSNRDWGEQYF
abundance: .; v_gene: TRBV19; j_gene: TRBJ1-6; len: 14; d_gene: TRBD1; CDR3nt: TGTGCCAGTAGTACGGCCAGGGGGAATTCACCCCTCCACTTT; CDR3aa: CASSTARGNSPLHF
abundance: .; v_gene: TRBV11-3; j_gene: TRBJ1-1; len: 13; d_gene: TRBD1; CDR3nt: TGTGCCAGCAGCTTAGGGCAGGGGGAAGTAGCTTTCTTT; CDR3aa: CASSLGQGEVAFF
abundance: .; v_gene: TRBV11-3; j_gene: TRBJ2-7; len: 17; d_gene: .; CDR3nt: TGTGCCAGCAGCTTATTGTTTTGGGTCCTAGTCTCCTACGAGCAGTACTTC; CDR3aa: CASSLLFWVLVSYEQYF
abundance: .; v_gene: TRBV28; j_gene: TRBJ1-2; len: 13; d_gene: TRBD1; CDR3nt: TGTGCCAGCAGTTTCGGCAGGGGGTATGGCTACACCTTC; CDR3aa: CASSFGRGYGYTF
abundance: .; v_gene: TRBV6-6; j_gene: TRBJ2-3; len: 12; d_gene: .; CDR3nt: TGTGCCACCCGACAGGACACAGATACGCAGTATTTT; CDR3aa: CATRQDTDTQYF
abundance: .; v_gene: TRBV7-9; j_gene: TRBJ1-2; len: 14; d_gene: .; CDR3nt: TGTGCCAGCAGCTTGGACAGCTCAACGTTCGGCTACACCTTC; CDR3aa: CASSLDSSTFGYTF
abundance: .; v_gene: TRBV11-2; j_gene: TRBJ1-1; len: 16; d_gene: TRBD1; CDR3nt: TGTGCCAGCAGCTATACAGGGGGAGGTGGGTACACTGAAGCTTTCTTT; CDR3aa: CASSYTGGGGYTEAFF
abundance: .; v_gene: TRBV7-8; j_gene: TRBJ1-5; len: 14; d_gene: .; CDR3nt: TGTGCCAGCAGCGGGGGGGGCGGGAATCAGCCCCAGCATTTT; CDR3aa: CASSGGGGNQPQHF
abundance: .; v_gene: TRBV5-5; j_gene: TRBJ2-7; len: 13; d_gene: TRBD1; CDR3nt: TGTGCCAGCAGCCAGACAGGGTTGGACGAGCAGTACTTC; CDR3aa: CASSQTGLDEQYF
abundance: .; v_gene: TRBV23-1; j_gene: TRBJ2-6; len: 18; d_gene: TRBD1; CDR3nt: TGCGCCAGCAGTCTAACCGGGACAGGGGAGACTGGGGCCAACGTCCTGACTTTC; CDR3aa: CASSLTGTGETGANVLTF
abundance: .; v_gene: TRBV28; j_gene: TRBJ1-5; len: 16; d_gene: .; CDR3nt: TGTGCCAGCAGTCACGGGACCTGGAGGGTCAATCAGCCCCAGCATTTT; CDR3aa: CASSHGTWRVNQPQHF
abundance: few; v_gene: TRBV24-1; j_gene: TRBJ2-1; len: 15; d_gene: TRBD2; CDR3nt: TGTGCCACCAGTGAATCTAGCGGGGGTCGCAGGTTGTGGTTCTTC; CDR3aa: CATSESSGGRRLWFF
abundance: .; v_gene: TRBV19; j_gene: TRBJ1-1; len: 14; d_gene: TRBD1; CDR3nt: TGTGCCAGTAGCGGGGACAGGGTGAACACTGAAGCTTTCTTT; CDR3aa: CASSGDRVNTEAFF
abundance: once; v_gene: TRBV11-2; j_gene: TRBJ1-2; len: 13; d_gene: .; CDR3nt: TGTGCCAGCAGCCGCGGACAGCTCTATGGCTACACCTTC; CDR3aa: CASSRGQLYGYTF
abundance: .; v_gene: TRBV6-5; j_gene: TRBJ1-2; len: 14; d_gene: TRBD1; CDR3nt: TGTGCCAGCAGGGCAGGGGGATTGAGCTATGGCTACACCTTC; CDR3aa: CASRAGGLSYGYTF
abundance: .; v_gene: TRBV10-3; j_gene: TRBJ2-7; len: 13; d_gene: .; CDR3nt: TGTGCCATCAGCGGCTCGGACTTCTACGAGCAGTACTTC; CDR3aa: CAISGSDFYEQYF
abundance: .; v_gene: TRBV12-3/TRBV12-4; j_gene: TRBJ1-3; len: 11; d_gene: .; CDR3nt: TGTGCCAGCAGCCCCCTAAACACCATATATTTT; CDR3aa: CASSPLNTIYF
abundance: few; v_gene: TRBV2; j_gene: TRBJ2-7; len: 14; d_gene: .; CDR3nt: TGTGCCAGCAGAGAAGACCCCGGGACCTACGAGCAGTACTTC; CDR3aa: CASREDPGTYEQYF